The clone carrying this TCR beta chain was detected many times. The target antigen is unknown. This sample is part of a study of T cell repertoires in cytomegalovirus infection. Across the whole study: Carrying CMV and the relevant HLA type showed in public TCR beta signatures.

General study points: Adding up the frequency of public TCR beta families identified people who carried CMV plus the relevant HLA. CMV-specific TCR beta clonotypes restricted by HLA-C dominated the ex vivo response.

TCRdb itself ran the reads through MiXCR, one entry per CDR3 protein. The sample includes hundreds of thousands of distinct CDR3 sequences, 35% to 45% of them seen just once. Germline V gives CDR1 SQVTM, CDR2 ANQGSEA. The CDR3 has 13 residues. V shed 6 bases, J shed 8 bases, and the junction held 10 bases outside the gene matches. The rearrangement uses TRBV29-1 and TRBJ2-1; 7 positions agree with TRBD1. The sequencing input was PBMCs. The sequence was collected from a human donor in good health (CMV status not recorded). Some clones in this sample may be carry-over from other donors' samples. CDR3 sequence reads: CSVKRTGGYEQFF. CDR3 DNA sequence: TGCAGCGTAAAGAGGACAGGTGGTTATGAGCAGTTCTTC.